This TCR beta chain was recorded in a study of cytomegalovirus exposure and HLA in healthy donors. Study conclusions and caveats: Earlier findings revealed that most TCR beta V segments proved productive either about 90% or about 30% of the time. The authors assumed roughly uniform sequencing depth across donors for presence/absence analyses.

About this clone: Its antigen is not identified.

The PCR employed 60 Vbeta primers together with 13 Jbeta primers. Assay used: immunoSEQ multiplex PCR; TCRdb lists only in-frame clones, some missing. The sample carries tens of thousands of clones, less than 80% recorded once. This sequence originates from a woman in her forties or fifties in good health and CMV-seropositive. Input material: PBMCs.

The chain's CDR3 is CASSIQGANEKLFF. The CDR3 DNA reads TGTGCCAGCAGCATACAGGGGGCTAATGAAAAACTGTTTTTT. The chain couples TRBV5-4 to TRBJ1-4, with 8 bases matching TRBD1. With V trimmed by 4 bases and J by 3 bases, 2 bases remained unmatched. CDR1 is SGHNT and CDR2 is YYREEE in the germline V gene (reference sequence). The CDR3 contains 14 residues.